Presented here are 21 T cell receptor beta chains from one specimen sequenced in a study of prognosis after radiotherapy for stage I lung cancer. TCR beta CDR3 was amplified from genomic DNA by two-round multiplex PCR. Primers targeting each individual TRBV and TRBJ gene were applied in first-round PCR. TCRdb redid the calling of the multiplex PCR reads with MiXCR, one entry per CDR3 protein. The data contain under 20,000 distinct CDR3 sequences, approximately 40% of them seen just once; the ten biggest clones take up roughly 37%. Sequencing used PBMCs, obtained before or after stereotactic body radiation therapy (not recorded which). These TCRs come from a donor over 45 with non-small cell lung cancer.

As concerns this clonotype: This probably arose from a read error, given a far larger clone one base away. V usage is TRBV6-9 and J usage is TRBJ1-2, with unresolved D. V was clipped by 5 bases and J by 2 bases, with 6 bases between them. CDR1 MNHGY and CDR2 SVAAGI come from the germline V gene. The CDR3 has 12 residues. CDR3 sequence: CASSQSNYGYTF. The CDR3, as DNA: TGTGCCAGCAGTCAGTCGAACTATGGCTACACCTTC.

This clonotype was counted ten times or more. The CDR3 loop is CASTRTSGSFGETQYF. CDR3 nucleotides: TGCGCCAGCACCAGGACTAGCGGGAGTTTCGGAGAGACCCAGTACTTC. V and J are TRBV5-1 and TRBJ2-5; 13 bases are shared with TRBD2. Germline CDR1 reads SGHRS; CDR2 reads YFSETQ. The CDR3 extends over 16 amino acids. V was pared by 6 bases and J by 4 bases, with 9 bases of the junction left unmatched. Full variable domain (rest looked up from reference TRBV5-1 and TRBJ2-5): KAGVTQTPRYLIKTRGQQVTLSCSPISGHRSVSWYQQTPGQGLQFLFEYFSETQRNKGNFPGRFSGRQFSNSRSEMNVSTLELGDSALYLCASTRTSGSFGETQYFGPGTRLLVL.

This clonotype is medium-sized (0.01 to 0.1%) within its sample. J is TRBJ2-7 and V is TRBV27; tentatively, D is TRBD1 (6 bases). V gave up 0 bases and J gave up 3 bases, with 12 bases separating them. The CDR3 covers 15 residues. Germline V gives CDR1 MNHEY, CDR2 SMNVEV (reference sequence). DNA for the CDR3: TGTGCCAGCAGTTTATCGGGTGGGACATTCTACGAGCAGTACTTC. This gives the protein CASSLSGGTFYEQYF.

About this clonotype: A read error is the likely source, as a far larger clone sits one nucleotide away. The chain uses TRBV6-5 and TRBJ2-3; 13 bases fit TRBD2. V lost 6 bases, J lost 5 bases, and 5 bases stayed unmatched. Germline V gene data show CDR1 as MNHEY and CDR2 as SVGAGI. The CDR3 is 15 amino acids. The CDR3 region is CASSRLAGGKDTQYF. The CDR3 bases are TGTGCCAGCAGCAGACTAGCGGGAGGCAAAGATACGCAGTATTTT.

Judged by abundance, this clonotype is medium-sized. V usage is TRBV7-9 and J usage is TRBJ2-1; 13 bases map to TRBD2. This CDR3 has 20 amino acids. Per germline, CDR1 SEHNR and CDR2 FQNEAQ (reference sequence). After removal of 4 bases from V and 0 bases from J, the junction contained 12 bases not matched to a gene. CDR3 in amino acids: CASSSRLAGGLLSSYNEQFF. The CDR3 DNA reads as TGTGCCAGCAGCTCACGACTAGCGGGGGGCCTGCTTAGCTCCTACAATGAGCAGTTCTTC.

As for this clonotype: This probably arose from a read error, given a far larger clone one base away. This chain joins TRBV6-4 and TRBJ1-6, with a possible D match to TRBD1 (5 bases). This CDR3 has 16 residues. From germline, CDR1 is MRHNA and CDR2 SNTAGT. Trimming left V 10 bases short and J 7 bases short, with 23 bases between. The CDR3 spells CATLPGATLVNSPLHF. The CDR3 coding sequence is TGTGCCACCCTGCCCGGGGCAACCTTAGTGAATTCACCCCTCCACTTT.

This clonotype showed up just once. A read error may produce the germline difference seen at one junction end. This chain connects TRBV30 to TRBJ2-2; D tentatively reads TRBD1 or TRBD2 (6 bases each). The germline CDR1 and CDR2 sequences are GTSNPN and SVGIG (reference sequence). The CDR3 contains 17 residues. The CDR3 DNA follows: TGTGCCTGGAGTGTACCCCCATGGGGGGCGTACACCGGTGAGCTGTTTTTT. It is translated as CAWSVPPWGAYTGELFF.

As for this clonotype: A junction boundary mismatches the germline segment, possibly from a read error. The chain couples TRBV20-1 to TRBJ1-1; no clear D gene. This CDR3 spans 14 amino acids. CDR1 and CDR2 from the germline V gene are DFQATT and SNEGSKA (reference sequence). The CDR3 protein is CSARPSGWNTEALF. CDR3 in DNA: TGCAGTGCTAGGCCCAGTGGATGGAACACTGAAGCTTTATTC.

This clonotype was detected many times. The chain recombines TRBV6-6 with TRBJ2-7; TRBD2 aligns across 7 bases. This CDR3 spans 18 amino acids. Trimming removed 0 bases from V and 3 bases from J; junction bases left unmatched: 14. Germline CDR1 reads MNHNY; CDR2 reads SVGAGI (reference sequence). CDR3 loop: CASSYSQTHLAGVYEQYF. CDR3 sequence (DNA): TGTGCCAGCAGTTACTCGCAGACGCATTTAGCGGGCGTCTACGAGCAGTACTTC.

With regard to this clonotype: A far larger clone is a single base away, which makes a read error likely. The chain employs TRBV7-9 and TRBJ2-7; perhaps D is TRBD1 or TRBD2 (6 bases each). In germline, CDR1 is SEHNR, CDR2 FQNEAQ (reference sequence). The CDR3 consists of 14 residues. V gave up 6 bases and J gave up 3 bases, with 15 bases separating them. The CDR3 DNA reads TGTGCCAGCAGTCACTCGGGGGCGGTCTACGAGCAGTACTTC. Its translation: CASSHSGAVYEQYF.

This clonotype was seen only once. The chain is built from TRBV12-3 or TRBV12-4 and TRBJ2-2; D may be TRBD1 or TRBD2 (6 bases each). The V end lost 3 bases, the J end lost 9 bases, and 8 bases lay between the germline ends. This CDR3 has 12 amino acids. The CDR3 here is CASSFRGRELFF. The CDR3 DNA follows: TGTGCCAGCAGTTTCCGGGGGCGGGAGCTGTTTTTT.

There are a few counts of this clonotype. This could be a read error, since a much larger clone is one nucleotide away. The V gene is TRBV7-2, the J gene TRBJ2-3; D unresolved. Per germline, CDR1 SGHTA and CDR2 FQGNSA. This CDR3 region has 14 residues. CDR3 DNA sequence: TGTGCCAGCAGCTTATCCGCGATCACAGATACGCGGTATTTT. Its translation: CASSLSAITDTRYF.

The table lists this clonotype with many counts. V gene TRBV6-1 combines with J gene TRBJ1-4; D call uncertain. The CDR3 has 12 residues. The V end was cut by 3 bases, the J end by 8 bases, with 7 bases between. Per germline, CDR1 MNHNS and CDR2 SASEGT. CDR3 residues: CASSEEREKLFF. The CDR3 DNA is TGTGCCAGCAGTGAGGAACGAGAAAAACTGTTTTTT.

On this clonotype itself: This likely stems from a read error, as it lies one base from a far larger clone. V is TRBV12-3 or TRBV12-4 and J is TRBJ2-7, with a weak D call TRBD1 (5 bases). The CDR3 runs 12 residues. The CDR3 DNA reads TGTGACAGCAGTTTCCCAAGGGGCGAGCAGTACTTC. Amino acids: CDSSFPRGEQYF.

J is TRBJ2-7 and V is TRBV11-2; D may be TRBD2 (6 bases). CDR1 is SGHAT and CDR2 is FQNNGV in the germline V gene. The CDR3 runs 17 residues. Trimming removed 7 bases from V and 3 bases from J, with 25 bases in between. The DNA for the CDR3 is TGTGCCAGCATTTGGTGGTACTATCGGGAGATAGGCTACGAGCAGTACTTC. Protein product: CASIWWYYREIGYEQYF.

In regard to this clonotype: At one boundary the junction diverges from the germline segment, which might be a read error. V usage is TRBV6-2 or TRBV6-3 and J usage is TRBJ2-2, with D perhaps matching TRBD1 (6 bases). Per the germline V gene, CDR1 is MNHEY and CDR2 is SVGEGT. The CDR3 runs 15 residues. The CDR3, as DNA: TGTGCCAGCAGCTACGGGACATGGGACACCGTGGAGCTGTTTTTT. The encoded protein is CASSYGTWDTVELFF.

This clonotype was seen repeatedly, ten times or more. This sequence joins TRBV5-1 and TRBJ1-2; possible D gene TRBD1, 5 bases. V dropped 4 bases and J dropped 8 bases, with 15 bases sitting between them. The CDR3 runs 13 residues. CDR1 is SGHRS, CDR2 YFSETQ, per germline. CDR3 DNA sequence: TGCGCCAGCAGCACGGGGGGGGGGACCGGCTACACCTTC. It encodes CASSTGGGTGYTF.

The chain carries TRBV25-1 and TRBJ2-1; D tentatively reads TRBD1 or TRBD2 (5 bases each). The germline V and J ends were trimmed by 3 bases and 16 bases, with 19 bases remaining between them. Germline-derived CDR1 and CDR2 are MGHDK and SYGVNS. The CDR3 spans 13 residues. The CDR3 spells CASSDEGWNDHFF. DNA of the CDR3: TGTGCCAGCAGTGACGAGGGGTGGAATGATCATTTCTTC.

Worth noting for this clonotype: This clone may be a read error of a much larger clone one base away. This chain uses TRBV27 with TRBJ2-3; D is unresolved. Germline V gives CDR1 MNHEY, CDR2 SMNVEV (reference sequence). This CDR3 is 11 amino acids long. The CDR3 reads CASNHADTQCF. DNA for the CDR3: TGTGCCAGCAACCACGCGGATACGCAGTGTTTT.

With respect to this clonotype: Given a far larger clone just one base away, this is likely a sequencing read error. The chain uses TRBV6-9 and TRBJ2-7; D is undetermined. From germline, CDR1 is MNHGY and CDR2 SVAAGI. This CDR3 has 14 amino acids. Trimming left V 3 bases short and J 1 base short, with 10 bases between. The CDR3 DNA reads as TGTGCCAGCAGTTACTCTCGGGTATCCTACGAGCAGTACTTC. Translation gives CASSYSRVSYEQYF.

This clonotype was seen ten or more times. The chain joins TRBV4-1 to TRBJ2-4; 10 nucleotides agree with TRBD1. The CDR3 totals 13 residues. Germline V gene lookup returns CDR1 MGHRA and CDR2 YSYEKL. V dropped 3 bases and J dropped 8; count of bases not matched to a gene: 1. The CDR3 region is CASSQGTGDIQYF. The CDR3 DNA reads TGCGCCAGCAGCCAGGGGACAGGGGACATTCAGTACTTC.